The next 16 T cell receptor beta chains were all read from a single sample in a study of blood T cells in healthy people across ages. Using a J-beta primer mix together with a sample-barcoded 5' primer, a second PCR was run for roughly 6 to 12 cycles. Via MiXCR, TCRdb re-called the 5' RACE reads, giving one row per CDR3 protein. This sample yields 630,000 or so distinct CDR3 sequences, of which approximately 30% are seen a single time; just over 15% belongs to the top ten. The sequencing sample was made of blood. Receptors originate from a woman of 80 years or more in good health.

The table lists this clonotype with many counts. The V and J genes are TRBV9 and TRBJ1-1; D is possibly TRBD1 (5 bases). V gave up 4 bases and J gave up 8 bases, with 15 bases separating them. Germline-derived CDR1 and CDR2 are SGDLS and YYNGEE. The CDR3 contains 13 residues. CDR3: CASSQGISREAFF. The CDR3 bases are TGTGCCAGCAGCCAGGGTATTTCTAGGGAAGCTTTCTTT.

The gene calls are TRBV7-9 and TRBJ2-5; D is tentatively TRBD1 or TRBD2 (6 bases each). Germline-derived CDR1 and CDR2 are SEHNR and FQNEAQ (reference sequence). Between the trimmed V and J ends, which lost 5 bases and 5 bases, there was a span of 15 bases. The CDR3 sequence is 14 residues long. The CDR3 nucleotides are TGTGCCAGCAGCGGCTACAGGGAGGTGGAGACCCAGTACTTC. It encodes CASSGYREVETQYF.

The chain links TRBV6-1 to TRBJ2-5; TRBD1 is a possible D gene (6 bases). Germline loops: CDR1 MNHNS, CDR2 SASEGT. V lost 4 bases to trimming and J lost 1 base, with 10 bases between them. The CDR3 is 14 residues long. The CDR3 nucleotides are TGTGCCAGCAGTGTAGGGGGAAGCCAAGAGACCCAGTACTTC. This codes for CASSVGGSQETQYF.

This clonotype was seen ten or more times. This sequence joins TRBV5-6 and TRBJ2-7; D may be TRBD2 (6 bases). The V end lost 0 bases, the J end lost 1 base, and 14 bases lay between the germline ends. The CDR3 sequence is 16 residues long. Per the germline V gene, CDR1 is SGHDT and CDR2 is YYEEEE. For the CDR3, the DNA is TGTGCCAGCAGCTTGGGATCGGGGAGGTTATCCTACGAGCAGTACTTC. Translation: CASSLGSGRLSYEQYF.

To note about this clonotype: Given a much more abundant clone one base away, this may be a read error. Likely a read error: the CDR3 ends without its conserved phenylalanine or tryptophan. This chain connects TRBV20-1 to TRBJ2-5, with D tentatively TRBD2 (5 bases). CDR1 and CDR2 (germline): DFQATT, SNEGSKA (reference sequence). Trimming took off 1 base at V and 7 bases at J, with 13 bases between the two ends. This CDR3 spans 13 amino acids. CDR3 region: CSARAGRVGTQYV. The CDR3 DNA follows: TGCAGTGCTAGAGCCGGGCGGGTGGGGACCCAGTACGTC.

This clonotype appeared many times. This chain links TRBV5-1 with TRBJ2-3; weak D call: TRBD1 (7 bases). V shed 6 bases and J shed 0 bases, with 14 bases lying between them. The CDR3 spans 15 residues. Germline V gives CDR1 SGHRS, CDR2 YFSETQ. The CDR3 DNA sequence: TGCGCCAGCACCCAGACAGGGACTAGCACAGATACGCAGTATTTT. This codes for CASTQTGTSTDTQYF.

The chain carries TRBV20-1 and TRBJ1-1; D uncertain. The CDR3 extends over 12 amino acids. V lost 3 bases, J lost 7 bases, and 12 bases lay in between. Germline CDR1 reads DFQATT; CDR2 reads SNEGSKA (reference sequence). The DNA of the CDR3 is TGCAGTGCTAGGGGAGGGATTAGTGAAGCTTTCTTT. The encoded protein is CSARGGISEAFF.

There are a few counts of this clonotype. The CDR3 coding sequence is TGTGCCATCAGGGAAGACACCACGAACACTGAAGCTTTCTTT. Residues: CAIREDTTNTEAFF. The rearrangement uses TRBV10-3 and TRBJ1-1; no clear D. Germline CDR1 is ENHRY and CDR2 is SYGVKD. The CDR3 runs to 14 residues. Trimming left V 6 bases short and J 1 base short, with 12 bases between.

This clonotype was observed a handful of times. The final CDR3 position lacks the conserved phenylalanine or tryptophan, pointing to a likely read error. The V call is TRBV7-9, the J call TRBJ2-1, with D possibly matching TRBD1 (6 bases). The CDR3 is 12 amino acids. Trimming shortened V by 4 bases and J by 8 bases, and 9 bases separated the two germline ends. CDR1 and CDR2 from the germline V gene are SEHNR and FQNEAQ (reference sequence). The CDR3 coding sequence is TGTGCCAGCAGCTGGGGGCCCGATGAGCAGTTCTGC. This sequence encodes CASSWGPDEQFC.

At least ten counts were recorded for this clonotype. This sequence joins TRBV30 and TRBJ2-1; D may be TRBD1 (6 bases). V shed 3 bases and J shed 4 bases, with 13 bases lying between them. Germline CDR1 reads GTSNPN; CDR2 reads SVGIG (reference sequence). The CDR3 runs to 14 residues. The CDR3 protein is CAWSRDIAYNEQFF. DNA of the CDR3: TGTGCCTGGAGCCGGGACATCGCGTACAATGAGCAGTTCTTC.

Ten or more counts support this clonotype. The J gene is TRBJ2-3, the V gene TRBV28; 10 nucleotides agree with TRBD2. The CDR3 is 16 amino acids. The germline CDR1 and CDR2 sequences are MDHEN and SYDVKM. Unmatched junction bases numbered 7, after V lost 4 bases and J lost 3 bases. DNA of the CDR3: TGTGCCAGCAGTTCAGCTAGCGGGGGCTTGACAGATACGCAGTATTTT. Residues: CASSSASGGLTDTQYF.

Turning to this clonotype: A read error is possible here, since a much larger clone lies one base away. The chain links TRBV20-1 to TRBJ2-1; 7 bases map to TRBD2. The CDR3 has 15 amino acids. The J segment lost 6 bases and the V segment lost 5 bases, leaving 13 bases of the junction unmatched. Germline CDR1 is DFQATT and CDR2 is SNEGSKA (reference sequence). DNA of the CDR3: TGCAGTGCTCAATTCGGGACTACAAACTTCAATGAGCAGTTCTTC. As protein: CSAQFGTTNFNEQFF.

This chain uses TRBV20-1 with TRBJ2-1; 12 bases map to TRBD2. The J call is uncertain, as TRBJ2-7 better fits the DNA end. This CDR3 is built from 14 residues. Germline CDR1 DFQATT, CDR2 SNEGSKA (reference sequence). The CDR3 nucleotides are TGCAGTGCTTCGACTAGCGGGGGATACAATGAGCAGTACTTC. It yields the protein CSASTSGGYNEQYF.

This clonotype was detected many times. The rearrangement joins TRBV9 to TRBJ2-7; a possible D gene is TRBD2 (6 bases). V dropped 2 bases and J dropped 0 bases, with 15 bases sitting between them. This CDR3 spans 16 amino acids. The germline V gene has CDR1 SGDLS and CDR2 YYNGEE. CDR3 DNA: TGTGCCAGCAGCGTGGGACTCACCGCCAGCTCCTACGAGCAGTACTTC. Translation: CASSVGLTASSYEQYF.

This clonotype showed up just a few times. The chain is built from TRBV10-3 and TRBJ2-1, with unresolved D. The CDR3 covers 14 residues. Trimming left V 1 base short and J 4 bases short, with 8 bases between. Germline V gives CDR1 ENHRY, CDR2 SYGVKD. In DNA, the CDR3 is TGTGCCATCAGTGAGTTGCTGGATTACAATGAGCAGTTCTTC. This translates into CAISELLDYNEQFF.

The chain has TRBV7-9 and TRBJ2-5, with 7 bases lining up with TRBD2. The CDR3 spans 14 residues. Germline CDR1 SEHNR, CDR2 FQNEAQ (reference sequence). With V trimmed by 4 bases and J by 5 bases, 7 bases remained unmatched. In nucleotides, the CDR3 is TGTGCCAGCAGCTCCCTTCTGGGAGGGGAGACCCAGTACTTC. Amino acids: CASSSLLGGETQYF.